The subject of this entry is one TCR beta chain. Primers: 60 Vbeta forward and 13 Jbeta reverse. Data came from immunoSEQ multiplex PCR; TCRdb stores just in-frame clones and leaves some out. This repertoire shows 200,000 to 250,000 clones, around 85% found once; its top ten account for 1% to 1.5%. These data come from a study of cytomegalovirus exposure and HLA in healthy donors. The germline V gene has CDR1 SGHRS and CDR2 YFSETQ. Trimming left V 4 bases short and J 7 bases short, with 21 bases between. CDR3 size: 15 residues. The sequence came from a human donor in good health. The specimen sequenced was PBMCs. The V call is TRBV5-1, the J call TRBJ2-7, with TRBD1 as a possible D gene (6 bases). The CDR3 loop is CASSPKGQGRLEQYF. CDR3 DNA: TGCGCCAGCAGCCCGAAGGGGCAGGGGCGTCTGGAGCAGTACTTC.